Each of the 2 T cell receptor beta chains below was sequenced from the same sample in a study of graft-versus-host responses after intestinal transplantation. Here immunoSEQ multiplex PCR was the method, and the copy in TCRdb shows in-frame clones only, minus some. Seen here are 20,000 to 25,000 clones, around three quarters observed once, and the top ten hold 3%. Investigators treated the graft tissue so that it released intraepithelial and lamina propria lymphocytes. The source was ileum tissue, collected 12 days after intestinal transplant. Every receptor here comes from a human patient who received an intestinal transplant, so some T cells may come from the graft donor.

For this clone: Other DNA sequences within the sample encode an identical CDR3. The V gene is TRBV6-6, the J gene TRBJ1-1; D is uncertain. The germline V gene encodes CDR1 MNHNY and CDR2 SVGAGI (reference sequence). CDR3 length: 15 amino acids. Trimming took 5 bases from V and 0 from J, leaving 13 bases between them. CDR3 sequence: CASSPWAGMNTEAFF. CDR3 sequence (DNA): TGTGCCAGCAGTCCTTGGGCGGGCATGAACACTGAAGCTTTCTTT.

In DNA, the CDR3 is TGTGCCAGTTTGGGCTCAGAGAACACTGAAGCTTTCTTT. This gives the protein CASLGSENTEAFF. This sequence joins TRBV7-8 and TRBJ1-1; D gene ambiguous. The CDR3 spans 13 residues. Germline V gene sequence: CDR1 SGHVS, CDR2 FQNEAQ. Trimming took 9 bases from V and 1 from J, leaving 12 bases between them.